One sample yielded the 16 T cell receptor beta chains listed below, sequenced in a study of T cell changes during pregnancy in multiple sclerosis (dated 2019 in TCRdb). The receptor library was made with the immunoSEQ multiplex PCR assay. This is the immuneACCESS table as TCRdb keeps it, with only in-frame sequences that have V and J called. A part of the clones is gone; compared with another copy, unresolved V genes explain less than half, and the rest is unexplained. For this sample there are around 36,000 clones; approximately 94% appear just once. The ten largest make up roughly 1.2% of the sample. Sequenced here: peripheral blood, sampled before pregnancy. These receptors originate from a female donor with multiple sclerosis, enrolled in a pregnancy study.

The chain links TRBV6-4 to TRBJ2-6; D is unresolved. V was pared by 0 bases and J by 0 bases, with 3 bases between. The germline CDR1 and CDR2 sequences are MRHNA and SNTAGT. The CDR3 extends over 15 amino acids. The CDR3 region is CASSDSNSGANVLTF. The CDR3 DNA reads TGTGCCAGCAGTGACTCCAACTCTGGGGCCAACGTCCTGACTTTC.

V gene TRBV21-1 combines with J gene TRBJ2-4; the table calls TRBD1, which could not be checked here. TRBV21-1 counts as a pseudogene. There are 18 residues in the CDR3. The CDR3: CASSKSGTGGRTKNIQYF. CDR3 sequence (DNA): TGTGCCAGCAGCAAATCCGGGACAGGGGGCAGGACCAAAAACATTCAGTACTTC.

CDR3 nucleotides: TGTGCCAGCAGCCTATACTCGCGCGAGCAGTACTTC. Translating it yields CASSLYSREQYF. The gene calls are TRBV7-3 and TRBJ2-7; D not certain. Germline loops: CDR1 SGHTA, CDR2 FQGTGA. The CDR3 is made up of 12 amino acids. Trimming left V 5 bases short and J 6 bases short, with 11 bases between. The full variable domain, rest sourced from reference TRBV7-3 and TRBJ2-7, is GAGVSQTPSNKVTEKGKYVELRCDPISGHTALYWYRQSLGQGPEFLIYFQGTGAADDSGLPNDRFFAVRPEGSVSTLKIQRTERGDSAVYLCASSLYSREQYFGPGTRLTVT.

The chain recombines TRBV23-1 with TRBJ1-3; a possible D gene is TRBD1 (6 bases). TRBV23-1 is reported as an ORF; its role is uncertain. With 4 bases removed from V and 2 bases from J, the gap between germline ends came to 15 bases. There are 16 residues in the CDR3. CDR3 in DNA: TGCGCCAGCAGTCCCTGTATACCAGGGGCTGGAAACACCATATATTTT. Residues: CASSPCIPGAGNTIYF.

The CDR3 protein is CASSLTGVTGELFF. The CDR3 DNA follows: TGTGCCAGCAGTCTTACAGGGGTCACCGGGGAGCTGTTTTTT. The chain carries TRBV6-5 and TRBJ2-2, with 7 bases fitting TRBD1. Losses at the gene ends were 5 bases for V and 4 bases for J; bases not matched to a gene: 4. CDR1 is MNHEY, CDR2 SVGAGI, per germline. The length of the CDR3 is 14 residues.

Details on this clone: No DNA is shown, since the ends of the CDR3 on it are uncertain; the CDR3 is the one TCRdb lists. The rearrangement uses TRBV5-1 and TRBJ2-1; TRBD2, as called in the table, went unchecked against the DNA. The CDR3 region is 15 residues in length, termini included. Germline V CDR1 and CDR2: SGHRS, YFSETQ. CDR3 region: CASSTSRETYNEQFF.

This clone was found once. The CDR3 nucleotides are TGTGCCAGCAGCTTAGCGCATCAGGGCCATGGCTACACCTTC. Protein: CASSLAHQGHGYTF. The V and J genes are TRBV7-2 and TRBJ1-2, with a tentative D call TRBD1 (5 bases). The V end lost 0 bases, the J end lost 6 bases, and 11 bases lay between the germline ends. The germline V gene encodes CDR1 SGHTA and CDR2 FQGNSA. The CDR3 is made up of 14 amino acids.

CDR3 amino acids: CATVGGNQPQHF. CDR3 coding DNA: TGTGCTACGGTTGGTGGCAATCAGCCCCAGCATTTT. The V call is TRBV28, the J call TRBJ1-5; no clear D. Germline V gene lookup returns CDR1 MDHEN and CDR2 SYDVKM. This CDR3 has 12 residues.

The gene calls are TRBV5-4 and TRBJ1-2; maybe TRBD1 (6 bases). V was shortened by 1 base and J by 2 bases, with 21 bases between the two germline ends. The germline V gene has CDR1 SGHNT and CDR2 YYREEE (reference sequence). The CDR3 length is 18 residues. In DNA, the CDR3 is TGTGCCAGCAGCTTGAGGTTGGGTTCTCTGGACAGCAACTATGGCTACACCTTC. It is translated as CASSLRLGSLDSNYGYTF. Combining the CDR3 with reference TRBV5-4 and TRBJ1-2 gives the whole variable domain ETGVTQSPTHLIKTRGQQVTLRCSSQSGHNTVSWYQQALGQGPQFIFQYYREEENGRGNFPPRFSGLQFPNYSSELNVNALELDDSALYLCASSLRLGSLDSNYGYTFGSGTRLTVV.

CDR3 coding DNA: TGTGCCAGCTCACCGGGAGGCCAAGAGACCCAGTACTTC. Protein: CASSPGGQETQYF. The chain is built from TRBV18 and TRBJ2-5, with D maybe TRBD2 (6 bases). The CDR3 covers 13 residues. Trimming cost V 3 bases and J 1 base, with 6 bases left between them. Germline CDR1 reads KGHSH; CDR2 reads LQKENI.

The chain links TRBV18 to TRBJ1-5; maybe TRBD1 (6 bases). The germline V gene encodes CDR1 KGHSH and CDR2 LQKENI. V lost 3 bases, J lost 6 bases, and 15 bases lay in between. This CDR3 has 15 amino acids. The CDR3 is CASSPPGHFTQPQHF. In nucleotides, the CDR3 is TGTGCCAGCTCACCCCCGGGACACTTTACTCAGCCCCAGCATTTT.

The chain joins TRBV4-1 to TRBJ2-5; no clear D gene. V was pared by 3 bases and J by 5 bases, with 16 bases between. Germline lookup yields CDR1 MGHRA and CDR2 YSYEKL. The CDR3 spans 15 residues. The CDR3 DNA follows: TGCGCCAGCAGCCATGTACGCTTTGGAGCGGAGACCCAGTACTTC. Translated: CASSHVRFGAETQYF.

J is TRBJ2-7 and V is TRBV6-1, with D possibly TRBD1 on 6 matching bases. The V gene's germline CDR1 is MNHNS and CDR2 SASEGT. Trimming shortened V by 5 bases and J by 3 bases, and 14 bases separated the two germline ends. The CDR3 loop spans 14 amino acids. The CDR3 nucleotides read TGTGCCAGCAGTCAACAGGGCAAGGGCTACGAGCAGTACTTC. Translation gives CASSQQGKGYEQYF.

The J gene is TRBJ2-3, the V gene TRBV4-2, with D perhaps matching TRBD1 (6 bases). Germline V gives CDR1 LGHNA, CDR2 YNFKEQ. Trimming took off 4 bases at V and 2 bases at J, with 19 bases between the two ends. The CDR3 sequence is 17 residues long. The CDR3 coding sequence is TGTGCCAGCAGCCTTGGGGGCCTCCGGACAGTCACAGATACGCAGTATTTT. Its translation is CASSLGGLRTVTDTQYF.

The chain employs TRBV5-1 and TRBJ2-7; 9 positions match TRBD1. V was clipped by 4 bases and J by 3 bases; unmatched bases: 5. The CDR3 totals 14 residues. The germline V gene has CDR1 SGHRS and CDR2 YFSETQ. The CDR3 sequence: CASSIGQGYYEQYF. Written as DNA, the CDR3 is TGCGCCAGCAGCATCGGACAGGGGTACTACGAGCAGTACTTC. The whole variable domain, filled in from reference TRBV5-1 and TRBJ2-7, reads KAGVTQTPRYLIKTRGQQVTLSCSPISGHRSVSWYQQTPGQGLQFLFEYFSETQRNKGNFPGRFSGRQFSNSRSEMNVSTLELGDSALYLCASSIGQGYYEQYFGPGTRLTVT.

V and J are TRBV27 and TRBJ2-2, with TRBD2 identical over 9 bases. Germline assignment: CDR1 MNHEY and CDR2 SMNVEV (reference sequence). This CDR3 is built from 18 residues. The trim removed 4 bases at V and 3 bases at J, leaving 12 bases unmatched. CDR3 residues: CASSSNPRVAGDTGELFF. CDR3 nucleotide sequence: TGTGCCAGCAGTTCGAACCCCCGGGTAGCGGGAGACACCGGGGAGCTGTTTTTT.